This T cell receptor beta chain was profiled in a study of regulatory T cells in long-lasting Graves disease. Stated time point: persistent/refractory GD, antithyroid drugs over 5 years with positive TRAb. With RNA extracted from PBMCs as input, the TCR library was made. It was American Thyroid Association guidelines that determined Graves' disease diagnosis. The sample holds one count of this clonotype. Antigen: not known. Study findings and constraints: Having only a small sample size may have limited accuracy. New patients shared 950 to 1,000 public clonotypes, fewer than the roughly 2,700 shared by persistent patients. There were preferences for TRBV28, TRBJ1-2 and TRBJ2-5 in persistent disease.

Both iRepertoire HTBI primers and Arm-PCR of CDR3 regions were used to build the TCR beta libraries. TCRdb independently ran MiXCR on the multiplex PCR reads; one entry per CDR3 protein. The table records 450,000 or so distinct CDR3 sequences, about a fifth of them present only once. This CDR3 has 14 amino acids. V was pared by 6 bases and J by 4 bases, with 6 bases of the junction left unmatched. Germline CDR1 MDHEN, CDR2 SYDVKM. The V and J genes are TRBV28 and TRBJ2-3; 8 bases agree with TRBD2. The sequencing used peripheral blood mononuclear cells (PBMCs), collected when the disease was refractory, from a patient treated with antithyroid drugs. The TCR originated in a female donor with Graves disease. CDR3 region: CASRRAGVADTQYF. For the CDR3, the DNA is TGTGCCAGCAGGCGAGCGGGAGTTGCAGATACGCAGTATTTT. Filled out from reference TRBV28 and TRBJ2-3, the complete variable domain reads DVKVTQSSRYLVKRTGEKVFLECVQDMDHENMFWYRQDPGLGLRLIYFSYDVKMKEKGDIPEGYSVSREKKERFSLILESASTNQTSMYLCASRRAGVADTQYFGPGTRLTVL.